The clone carrying this T cell receptor (beta chain) was seen only a few times. The CDR3 is 13 amino acids. Germline lookup yields CDR1 DFQATT and CDR2 SNEGSKA (reference sequence). V was shortened by 1 base and J by 5 bases, with 11 bases between the two germline ends. TCRdb fed the RT-PCR reads into MiXCR, producing one record per CDR3 protein. The table lists 500,000 to 600,000 distinct CDR3 sequences, 11% of them singletons. This sample is drawn from a study of response to subunit inactivated influenza vaccine. Separately, the same data were catalogued under a study of T cells expressing NK-cell markers. As reported in that work: 5'RACE template switching with UMIs generated TCR beta cDNA. According to the study, TCR beta repertoires originated from sorted CD3+CD56+NKG2C+, CD3+CD56+NKG2C- and CD3+CD56-NKG2C+ T cells. Just one sequenced donor of eight was HCMV-seronegative, while seven were seropositive. The dominant NKG2C+ clonotypes represented about 1.0-8% of CD8+ T cells in five or six donors. It was still unclear whether expanded NKG2C+ T cell clones were HCMV specific.

The clonotype originates from a man in his fifties who received an inactivated influenza vaccine. The genes are TRBV20-1 and TRBJ2-5; D unclear. The sample was PBMCs from blood, taken on the day of vaccination. CDR3 sequence (DNA): TGCAGTGCTAGAGCTCCCAGGTTGGAGACCCAGTACTTC. Translated: CSARAPRLETQYF.